The TCR beta chain described here comes from a study of molecular identifiers for immune sequencing clone quantification. General observations from the study: Clone sizes could be underestimated for highly expanded clones when identical TCR molecules share a barcode.

TCRdb reprocessed the PCR reads via MiXCR and lists one record per CDR3 protein. The table records roughly 65,000 distinct CDR3 sequences, less than 20% of them present only once. This clonotype has just a few counts. The antigen remains unidentified. Given a much more abundant clone one base away, this may be a read error. The sample comprised naive CD8+ T cells from blood, with Jurkat cell RNA spiked in. Subset defined: FACS-sorted CD8+CD4-CCR7+CD45RA+ naive T cells. This TCR was sampled from a human donor in good health. Some libraries in this study had Jurkat cell RNA spiked in.

The CDR3, as DNA: TGTGCCAGCAGCACGGGACAGGGCTACTATGACTACACCTTC. Translating it yields CASSTGQGYYDYTF. The chain is built from TRBV13 and TRBJ1-2, with 9 bases matching TRBD1. The CDR3 is 14 amino acids. Germline CDR1 reads PRHDT; CDR2 reads FYEKMQ (reference sequence).